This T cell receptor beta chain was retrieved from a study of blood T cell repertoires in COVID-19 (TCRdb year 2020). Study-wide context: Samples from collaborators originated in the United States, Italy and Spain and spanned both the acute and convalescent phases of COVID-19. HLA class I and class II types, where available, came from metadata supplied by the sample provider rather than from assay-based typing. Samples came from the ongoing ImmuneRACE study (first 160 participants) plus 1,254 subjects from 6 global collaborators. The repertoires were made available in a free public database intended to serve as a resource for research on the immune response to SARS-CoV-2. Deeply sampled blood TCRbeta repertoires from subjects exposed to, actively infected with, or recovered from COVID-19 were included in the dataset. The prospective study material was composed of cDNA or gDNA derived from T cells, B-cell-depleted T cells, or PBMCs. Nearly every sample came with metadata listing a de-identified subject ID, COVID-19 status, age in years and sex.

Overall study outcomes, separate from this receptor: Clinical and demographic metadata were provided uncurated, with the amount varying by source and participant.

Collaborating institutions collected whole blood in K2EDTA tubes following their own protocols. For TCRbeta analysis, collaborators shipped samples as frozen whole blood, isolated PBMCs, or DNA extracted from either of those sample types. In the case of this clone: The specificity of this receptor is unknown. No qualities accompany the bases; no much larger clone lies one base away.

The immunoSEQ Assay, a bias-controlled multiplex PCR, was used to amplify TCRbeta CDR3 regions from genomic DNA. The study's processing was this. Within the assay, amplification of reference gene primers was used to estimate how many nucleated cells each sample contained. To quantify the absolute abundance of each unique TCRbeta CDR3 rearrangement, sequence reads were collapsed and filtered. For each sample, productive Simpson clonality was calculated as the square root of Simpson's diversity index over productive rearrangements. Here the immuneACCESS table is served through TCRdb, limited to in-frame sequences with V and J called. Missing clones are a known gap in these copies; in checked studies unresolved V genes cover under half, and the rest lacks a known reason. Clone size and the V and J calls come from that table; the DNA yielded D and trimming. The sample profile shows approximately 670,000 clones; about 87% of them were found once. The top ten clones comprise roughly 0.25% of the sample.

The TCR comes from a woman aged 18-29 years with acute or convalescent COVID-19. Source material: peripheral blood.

The CDR3 region reads CASSPRLQYSGNTIYF. The nucleotide sequence is TGTGCCAGCAGCCCCAGACTCCAATACTCTGGAAACACCATATATTTT. The V and J segments used are TRBV7-2 and TRBJ1-3, with the D segment identity uncertain. Measured from the cysteine to the phenylalanine, the CDR3 is 16 residues long. Left in the record is the CDR3 DNA by itself, 48 bases read in frame from the first base. The germline V gene provides CDR1 SGHTA and CDR2 FQGNSA. The V and J ends are trimmed by 5 bases and 0 bases, leaving 14 bases between them.